This TCR beta chain was sequenced in a study of identical twins. MiXCR was run by TCRdb on the 5' RACE reads, yielding one entry per CDR3 protein. Among about 530,000 distinct CDR3 sequences, 13% to 15% were seen once, and the ten largest hold nearly 0.45%. V was trimmed by 1 base and J by 4 bases, leaving 7 bases between them. The germline CDR1 and CDR2 sequences are SEHNR and FQNEAQ (reference sequence). The CDR3 runs to 13 residues. This clonotype occurred a few times. The sample also formed part of further work on yellow fever vaccine responses in identical twins.

This TCR derives from a woman aged 18-35 years in good health. Sequenced: CD4+ T cells sorted from blood. The J gene is TRBJ1-1, the V gene TRBV7-9; D is uncertain. In DNA, the CDR3 is TGTGCCAGCAGCTTAGATTCCCGCACTGAAGCTTTCTTT. As protein: CASSLDSRTEAFF.